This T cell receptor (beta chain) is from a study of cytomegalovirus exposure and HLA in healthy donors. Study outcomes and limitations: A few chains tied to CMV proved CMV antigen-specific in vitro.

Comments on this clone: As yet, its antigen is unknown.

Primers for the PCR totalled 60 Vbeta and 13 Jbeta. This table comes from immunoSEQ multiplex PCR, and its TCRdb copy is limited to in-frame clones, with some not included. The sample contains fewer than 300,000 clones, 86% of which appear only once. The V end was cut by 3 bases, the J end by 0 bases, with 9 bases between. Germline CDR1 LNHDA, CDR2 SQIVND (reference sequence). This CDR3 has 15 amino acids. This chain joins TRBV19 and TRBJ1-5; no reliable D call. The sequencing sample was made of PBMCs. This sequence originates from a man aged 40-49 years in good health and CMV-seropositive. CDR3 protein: CASSIEEYSNQPQHF. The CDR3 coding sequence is TGTGCCAGTAGTATTGAGGAATATAGCAATCAGCCCCAGCATTTT.